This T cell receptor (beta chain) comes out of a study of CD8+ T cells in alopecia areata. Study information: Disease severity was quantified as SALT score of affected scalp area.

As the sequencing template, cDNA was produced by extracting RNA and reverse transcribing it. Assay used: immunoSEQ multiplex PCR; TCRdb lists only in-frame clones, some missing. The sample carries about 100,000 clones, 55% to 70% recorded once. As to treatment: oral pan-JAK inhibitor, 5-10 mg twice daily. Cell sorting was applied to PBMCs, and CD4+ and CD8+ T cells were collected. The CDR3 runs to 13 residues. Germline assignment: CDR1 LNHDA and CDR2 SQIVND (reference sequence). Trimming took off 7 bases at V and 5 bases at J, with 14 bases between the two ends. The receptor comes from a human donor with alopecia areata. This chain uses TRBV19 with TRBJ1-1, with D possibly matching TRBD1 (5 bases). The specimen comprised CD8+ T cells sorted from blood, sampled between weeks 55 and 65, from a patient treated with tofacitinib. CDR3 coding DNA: TGTGCCAGTAATGGGGCCCTGGATACTGAAGCTTTCTTT. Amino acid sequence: CASNGALDTEAFF.